The present T cell receptor (beta chain) was sequenced within a study of T-cell reconstitution after alpha-beta-depleted transplantation in children. Library preparation (for TCRbeta) was performed with unique molecular identifiers. A single record per CDR3 protein comes from TCRdb applying MiXCR to the PCR reads. The sample includes just over 950,000 distinct CDR3 sequences, around 30% of them seen just once. The J segment lost 1 base and the V segment lost 4 bases, leaving 6 bases of the junction unmatched. The CDR3 runs 16 residues. This sequence originates from a boy younger than two who had a stem cell transplant for SCID, so the T cells may come from the graft donor. The V call is TRBV12-3 or TRBV12-4, the J call TRBJ2-7, with 11 bases identical to TRBD2. Sequencing used PBMCs, mostly from graft donor cells, obtained 360 days after TCRalphabeta/CD19-depleted stem cell transplant. DNA of the CDR3: TGTGCCAGCAGTTGGATTACTAGCGGGGGATCCTACGAGCAGTACTTC. Translated: CASSWITSGGSYEQYF.